This TCR beta chain emerged from a study of regulatory T cells in long-lasting Graves disease. This clonotype was recorded many times. Described time point: persistent/refractory GD, antithyroid drugs over 5 years with positive TRAb. Generation of the TCR library employed RNA extracted from PBMCs. All patients originated from an endocrinology department located in Xi'an, China. According to the study, TCR beta libraries were built with iRepertoire HTBI primers and CDR3-region Arm-PCR. MiXCR, applied by TCRdb to the multiplex PCR reads, yields one record per CDR3 protein. The sample holds about 460,000 distinct CDR3 sequences; 20% to 25% are singletons and the top ten take about 12%. This CDR3 is 14 amino acids long. Trimming took 5 bases from V and 11 from J, leaving 19 bases between them. Looked up from germline, CDR1 is MDHEN and CDR2 is SYDVKM.

This TCR was sampled from a female donor with Graves disease. The chain carries TRBV28 and TRBJ1-5, with a possible D match to TRBD1 (6 bases). Source: peripheral blood mononuclear cells (PBMCs), taken when the disease was refractory, from a patient treated with antithyroid drugs. For the CDR3, the DNA is TGTGCCAGCAGTCGGGCGGACAGATGGCCAGCCCAGCATTTT. It is translated as CASSRADRWPAQHF.